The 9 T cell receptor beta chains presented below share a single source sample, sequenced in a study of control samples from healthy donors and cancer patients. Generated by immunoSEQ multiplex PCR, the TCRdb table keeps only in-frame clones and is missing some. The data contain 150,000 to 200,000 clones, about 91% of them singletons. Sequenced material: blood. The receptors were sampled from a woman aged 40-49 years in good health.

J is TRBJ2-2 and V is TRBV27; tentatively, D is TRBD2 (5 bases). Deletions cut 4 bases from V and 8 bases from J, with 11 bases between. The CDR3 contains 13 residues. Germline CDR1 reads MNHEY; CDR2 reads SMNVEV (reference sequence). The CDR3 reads CASSYGRGGELFF. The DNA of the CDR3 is TGTGCCAGCAGTTACGGCCGGGGTGGGGAGCTGTTTTTT.

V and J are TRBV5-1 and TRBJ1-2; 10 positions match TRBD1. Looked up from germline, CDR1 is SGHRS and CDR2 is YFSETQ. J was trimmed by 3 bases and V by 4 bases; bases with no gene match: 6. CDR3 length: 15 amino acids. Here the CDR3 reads CASSTGQGGDYGYTF. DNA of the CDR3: TGCGCCAGCAGCACAGGACAGGGGGGTGACTATGGCTACACCTTC.

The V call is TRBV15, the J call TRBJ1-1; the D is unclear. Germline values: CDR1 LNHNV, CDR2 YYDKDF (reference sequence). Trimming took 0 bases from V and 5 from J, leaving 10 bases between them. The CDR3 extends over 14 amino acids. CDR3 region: CATSRDPFRTEAFF. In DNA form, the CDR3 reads TGTGCCACCAGCAGAGACCCCTTTAGGACTGAAGCTTTCTTT.

The CDR3 is CASSESGQGETQYF. CDR3 nucleotides: TGCGCCAGCAGTGAGTCGGGACAGGGGGAGACCCAGTACTTC. The chain joins TRBV10-1 to TRBJ2-5, with TRBD1 matching over 10 bases. Germline V gene lookup returns CDR1 WNHNN and CDR2 SYGVQD (reference sequence). This CDR3 comprises 14 residues. The J segment lost 5 bases and the V segment lost 0 bases, leaving 0 bases of the junction unmatched.

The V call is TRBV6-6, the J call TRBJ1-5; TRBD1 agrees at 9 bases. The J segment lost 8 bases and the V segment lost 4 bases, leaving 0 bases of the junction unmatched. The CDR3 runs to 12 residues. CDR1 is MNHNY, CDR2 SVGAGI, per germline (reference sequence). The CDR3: CASSWTGEPQHF. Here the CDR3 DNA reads TGTGCCAGCAGTTGGACAGGGGAGCCCCAGCATTTT.

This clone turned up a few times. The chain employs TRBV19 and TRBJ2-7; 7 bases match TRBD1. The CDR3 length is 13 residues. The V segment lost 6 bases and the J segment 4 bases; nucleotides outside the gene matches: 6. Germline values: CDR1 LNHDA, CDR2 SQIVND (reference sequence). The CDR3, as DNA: TGTGCCAGTAGCCAAAAACAGGGGTACGAGCAGTACTTC. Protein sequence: CASSQKQGYEQYF.

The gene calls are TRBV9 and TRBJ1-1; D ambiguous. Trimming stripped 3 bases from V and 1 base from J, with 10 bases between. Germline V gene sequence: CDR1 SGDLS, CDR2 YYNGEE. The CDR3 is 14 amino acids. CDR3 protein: CASSAGTGNTEAFF. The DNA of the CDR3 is TGTGCCAGCAGCGCGGGTACGGGGAACACTGAAGCTTTCTTT.

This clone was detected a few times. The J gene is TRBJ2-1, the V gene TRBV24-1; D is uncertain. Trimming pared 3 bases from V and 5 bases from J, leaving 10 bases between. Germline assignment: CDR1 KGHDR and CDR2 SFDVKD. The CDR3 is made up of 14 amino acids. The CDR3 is CATSDPGGDNEQFF. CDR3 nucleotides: TGTGCCACCAGTGATCCGGGTGGTGACAATGAGCAGTTCTTC.

The CDR3 bases are TGTGCCAGCAGCGTAGCAGGGGACTTATACAATGAGCAGTTCTTC. Translating it yields CASSVAGDLYNEQFF. The chain couples TRBV9 to TRBJ2-1; D could derive from TRBD1 or TRBD2 (6 bases each). Deletions cut 0 bases from V and 4 bases from J, with 11 bases between. Germline V CDR1 and CDR2: SGDLS, YYNGEE. This CDR3 is built from 15 residues. The complete variable domain, with remaining parts taken from reference TRBV9 and TRBJ2-1, reads DSGVTQTPKHLITATGQRVTLRCSPRSGDLSVYWYQQSLDQGLQFLIQYYNGEERAKGNILERFSAQQFPDLHSELNLSSLELGDSALYFCASSVAGDLYNEQFFGPGTRLTVL.